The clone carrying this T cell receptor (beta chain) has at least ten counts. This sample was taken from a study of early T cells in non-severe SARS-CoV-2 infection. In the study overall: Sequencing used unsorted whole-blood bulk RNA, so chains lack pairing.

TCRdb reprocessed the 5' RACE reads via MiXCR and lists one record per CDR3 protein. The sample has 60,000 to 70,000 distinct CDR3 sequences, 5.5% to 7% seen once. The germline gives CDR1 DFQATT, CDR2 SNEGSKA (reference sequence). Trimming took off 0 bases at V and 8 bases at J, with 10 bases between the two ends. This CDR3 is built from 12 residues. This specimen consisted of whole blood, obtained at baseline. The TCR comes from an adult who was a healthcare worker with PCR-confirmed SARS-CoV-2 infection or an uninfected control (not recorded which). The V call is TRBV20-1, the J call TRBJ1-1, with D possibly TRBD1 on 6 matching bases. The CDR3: CSARDGQREAFF. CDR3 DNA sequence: TGCAGTGCTAGAGACGGACAGCGAGAAGCTTTCTTT.